This passage covers 18 T cell receptor beta chains from one sample sequenced in a study of blood T cell dynamics during melanoma immunotherapy. Assay used: immunoSEQ multiplex PCR; TCRdb lists only in-frame clones, some missing. The sample holds 14,000 to 15,000 clones, approximately 88% seen once. The time point denotes: week 3, after first cycle of checkpoint inhibitor. The sample in question was blood, obtained from a patient treated with checkpoint blockade. The receptors stem from a human donor with melanoma.

The V call is TRBV7-2, the J call TRBJ1-4, with D unclear. Trimming removed 0 bases from V and 5 bases from J, with 10 bases in between. The CDR3 spans 15 residues. CDR1 and CDR2 from the germline V gene are SGHTA and FQGNSA. DNA of the CDR3: TGTGCCAGCAGCTTAGCAGCTAGCGGGAATGAAAAACTGTTTTTT. Protein: CASSLAASGNEKLFF.

In the case of this clone: One end of the junction fails to match germline, which may point to a read error. The V call is TRBV7-7, the J call TRBJ2-1; D is possibly TRBD1 or TRBD2 (5 bases each). CDR1 and CDR2 from the germline V gene are SSHAT and FNYEAQ (reference sequence). The CDR3 loop spans 15 amino acids. DNA for the CDR3: TGTGCTAGCAGCTTAGCGCCTGGGACCTTAAATGAGCAGTTCTTC. Residues: CASSLAPGTLNEQFF.

The V gene is TRBV7-3, the J gene TRBJ2-6; D not certain. Looked up from germline, CDR1 is SGHTA and CDR2 is FQGTGA. The V end lost 3 bases, the J end lost 2 bases, and 8 bases lay between the germline ends. This CDR3 has 15 amino acids. CDR3 loop: CASSFGGTGANVLTF. The CDR3 DNA follows: TGTGCCAGCAGCTTTGGTGGGACTGGGGCCAACGTCCTGACTTTC.

The genes are TRBV6-5 and TRBJ1-1, with D maybe TRBD1 (5 bases). V was shortened by 0 bases and J by 4 bases, with 12 bases between the two germline ends. Germline V lookup: CDR1 MNHEY, CDR2 SVGAGI. This CDR3 contains 15 residues. CDR3 residues: CASSYSGTYGTEAFF. Here the CDR3 DNA reads TGTGCCAGCAGTTACTCCGGGACTTACGGCACTGAAGCTTTCTTT.

This clone came up once. The CDR3 nucleotides read TGCGCCAGCAGCTTGCTAGGACAGGGCTACGAGCAGTACTTC. Protein: CASSLLGQGYEQYF. The chain uses TRBV5-1 and TRBJ2-5, with TRBD1 matching over 8 bases. The J call is in doubt because the DNA end fits TRBJ2-7 better. Germline V lookup: CDR1 SGHRS, CDR2 YFSETQ. This CDR3 has 14 residues.

The V gene is TRBV7-2, the J gene TRBJ1-5; D uncertain. CDR1 and CDR2 (germline): SGHTA, FQGNSA. The CDR3 spans 14 residues. Trimming removed 0 bases from V and 3 bases from J, with 6 bases in between. For the CDR3, the DNA is TGTGCCAGCAGCTTAGCGGCATCCAATCAGCCCCAGCATTTT. Its translation is CASSLAASNQPQHF.

The chain combines TRBV7-2 with TRBJ2-7; 8 bases match TRBD2. This CDR3 spans 13 amino acids. The germline V gene has CDR1 SGHTA and CDR2 FQGNSA. J gave up 6 bases and V 6 bases, and 7 bases lay outside the gene matches. The CDR3 sequence is CASRFGGGFEQYF. CDR3 DNA sequence: TGTGCCAGCAGGTTCGGGGGGGGCTTCGAGCAGTACTTC.

J is TRBJ1-2 and V is TRBV28; TRBD1 might be the D (5 bases). V gave up 4 bases and J gave up 4 bases, with 13 bases separating them. Germline CDR1 reads MDHEN; CDR2 reads SYDVKM. This CDR3 contains 14 residues. The CDR3 sequence: CASSSRGGTYGYTF. As DNA, the CDR3 is TGTGCCAGCAGTTCTCGGGGGGGGACCTATGGCTACACCTTC.

The chain employs TRBV4-2 and TRBJ1-3; unclear D gene. The germline CDR1 and CDR2 sequences are LGHNA and YNFKEQ. The V end was cut by 0 bases, the J end by 0 bases, with 9 bases between. The length of the CDR3 is 16 residues. The chain's CDR3 is CASSQDLRFSGNTIYF. The CDR3 region has the DNA TGTGCCAGCAGCCAAGATTTAAGGTTCTCTGGAAACACCATATATTTT.

This chain uses TRBV6-1 with TRBJ2-3; 8 bases map to TRBD1. Trimming cost V 1 base and J 5 bases; bases outside gene matches: 8. Germline V gene data show CDR1 as MNHNS and CDR2 as SASEGT. This CDR3 region has 16 residues. The CDR3 nucleotides are TGTGCCAGCAGTGAAGGGTCGGACAGGGACCTAGATACGCAGTATTTT. This gives the protein CASSEGSDRDLDTQYF.

The V call is TRBV10-3, the J call TRBJ1-2; D not certain. Per germline, CDR1 ENHRY and CDR2 SYGVKD. Trimming stripped 3 bases from V and 4 bases from J, with 9 bases between. The CDR3 is made up of 13 amino acids. CDR3: CAISDGNLYGYTF. As DNA, the CDR3 is TGTGCCATCAGTGACGGCAACCTCTATGGCTACACCTTC.

The V call is TRBV4-2, the J call TRBJ2-3; 9 bases line up with TRBD2. This CDR3 spans 15 amino acids. CDR1 and CDR2 from the germline V gene are LGHNA and YNFKEQ. The junction had 7 bases not matched to a gene; V was cut back by 5 bases and J by 4 bases. CDR3 DNA sequence: TGTGCCAGCAGCGACGGCGGGAGGGCCGCAGATACGCAGTATTTT. Its protein is CASSDGGRAADTQYF.

This clone was observed a handful of times. This chain links TRBV6-1 with TRBJ2-7; 11 nucleotides line up with TRBD2. The junction had 2 bases not matched to a gene; V was cut back by 2 bases and J by 2 bases. This CDR3 comprises 15 residues. Germline V gene sequence: CDR1 MNHNS, CDR2 SASEGT. The CDR3 DNA is TGTGCCAGCAGTGAACCGGGACTAGCGGCCTACGAGCAGTACTTC. Its protein product is CASSEPGLAAYEQYF.

V usage is TRBV7-2 and J usage is TRBJ2-2; perhaps D is TRBD1 or TRBD2 (6 bases each). Germline V gene lookup returns CDR1 SGHTA and CDR2 FQGNSA. This CDR3 has 17 amino acids. Trimming left V 0 bases short and J 1 base short, with 12 bases between. As DNA, the CDR3 is TGTGCCAGCAGCTTAGCGGAGGGGGTATTGAACACCGGGGAGCTGTTTTTT. Translation: CASSLAEGVLNTGELFF.

The chain recombines TRBV4-3 with TRBJ2-3, with a weak D call TRBD2 (6 bases). Trimming cost V 1 base and J 2 bases, with 22 bases left between them. The CDR3 is made up of 19 amino acids. Germline CDR1 LGHNA, CDR2 YSLEER. CDR3 in DNA: TGCGCCAGCAGCCAAGGGATCGCGTGGTACGGGAGCTCCACAGATACGCAGTATTTT. As protein: CASSQGIAWYGSSTDTQYF.

This chain connects TRBV19 to TRBJ2-5; perhaps TRBD2 as D (7 bases). The CDR3 totals 13 residues. Germline-derived CDR1 and CDR2 are LNHDA and SQIVND (reference sequence). The V and J ends lost 9 bases and 1 base respectively, with 12 bases between them. The DNA for the CDR3 is TGTGCCAGCCGGCGGGGGCTCCAAGAGACCCAGTACTTC. This encodes CASRRGLQETQYF.

The chain combines TRBV5-1 with TRBJ2-5; D may correspond to TRBD1 or TRBD2 (5 bases each). V gave up 4 bases and J gave up 1 base, with 11 bases separating them. The CDR3 sequence is 14 residues long. Germline V gene data show CDR1 as SGHRS and CDR2 as YFSETQ. CDR3 amino acids: CASSEGPAQETQYF. The CDR3 DNA reads TGCGCCAGCAGCGAGGGACCCGCCCAAGAGACCCAGTACTTC.

V and J are TRBV6-1 and TRBJ2-5; D tentatively fits TRBD1 or TRBD2 (5 bases each). Germline lookup yields CDR1 MNHNS and CDR2 SASEGT. The V gene lost 4 bases and the J gene lost 12 bases, with 12 bases spanning the gap. This CDR3 spans 11 amino acids. The CDR3 loop is CASSGDGIKYF. CDR3 bases: TGTGCCAGCAGTGGGGACGGTATTAAGTACTTC.